This T cell receptor (beta chain) came from a study of spatial heterogeneity in lung cancer. Turning to the study itself: Mean representation of each unique TCR and UMI combination in the raw reads exceeded nine occurrences.

CDR1 and CDR2 from the germline V gene are KGHSH and LQKENI. The CDR3 has 13 residues. Trimming stripped 10 bases from V and 0 bases from J, with 13 bases between. The time point denotes: sample taken at primary tumor resection. Frozen PBMC, nontumor lung or tumor provided whole RNA, which was sequenced unsorted. This clonotype was found many times. For a library built for alpha chains, this beta chain is a stray read; little rests on its size. Single TCR cDNA molecules each had their own unique molecular identifier. TCRdb called the 5' RACE reads again in MiXCR, with one record for every CDR3 protein. The sample lists some 14,000 distinct CDR3 sequences; 5.2% were seen once.

The sample was lung tumor tissue, taken at surgery. The receptor was isolated from a human donor with early-stage non-small cell lung cancer. The chain combines TRBV18 with TRBJ2-7, with D perhaps assigned TRBD1 or TRBD2 (5 bases each). The CDR3 region is CAIPMGDSYEQYV. CDR3 nucleotides: TGTGCCATCCCCATGGGGGACTCCTACGAGCAGTACGTC.